These T cell receptor beta chains were read from a single sample in a study of cytomegalovirus exposure and HLA in healthy donors. Measured with immunoSEQ multiplex PCR; TCRdb has only the in-frame clones, and not every one. Of about 160,000 clones detected, roughly 80% appear once; the ten largest clones hold 6.5% to 7.5%. The specimen sequenced was PBMCs. All receptors come from a woman in her twenties or thirties in good health and CMV-seropositive. CDR3s include the opening cysteine and the closing phenylalanine or tryptophan. Each record gives: J gene, clone size, V gene, D gene, CDR3 protein, CDR3 DNA. A D gene is named only where the DNA matches it firmly. Not every row has a clone size; where given, it reads once, few, many or a size class.

>TRBJ1-1|-|TRBV4-1|TRBD1
CASSQDGRTGGIMNTEAFF
TGCGCCAGCAGCCAAGACGGCCGGACAGGGGGGATCATGAACACTGAAGCTTTCTTT
>TRBJ2-3|-|TRBV9|TRBD2
CATGGGPGDTQYF
TGTGCCACTGGCGGGGGGCCTGGAGATACGCAGTATTTT
>TRBJ1-1|-|TRBV2|TRBD1
CASSEIRDRGLNTEAFF
TGTGCCAGCAGCGAAATCCGGGACAGGGGTTTGAACACTGAAGCTTTCTTT
>TRBJ2-7|-|TRBV9|-
CASSPRGTDPLYF
TGTGCCAGCAGCCCAAGGGGGACGGACCCCCTCTACTTC
>TRBJ2-5|once|TRBV29-1|-
CSVGSPGEAFETQYF
TGCAGCGTAGGATCGCCAGGGGAAGCTTTTGAGACCCAGTACTTC
>TRBJ2-7|-|TRBV15|-
CATSRVLRLDSYEQYF
TGTGCCACCAGCAGAGTTCTTCGGCTAGATTCCTACGAGCAGTACTTC
>TRBJ2-3|-|TRBV5-1|-
CASSTRTHSTDTQYF
TGCGCCAGCAGCACCCGGACACATAGCACAGATACGCAGTATTTT
>TRBJ2-5|-|TRBV28|TRBD1
CASSLWTGRSLQETQYF
TGTGCCAGCAGTTTGTGGACAGGACGCTCCCTCCAAGAGACCCAGTACTTC
>TRBJ1-1|-|TRBV7-2|-
CASSLTADMNTEAFF
TGTGCCAGCAGCTTAACGGCGGACATGAACACTGAAGCTTTCTTT
>TRBJ1-1|-|TRBV7-2|TRBD1
CASSSGQENTEAFF
TGTGCCAGCAGCTCGGGACAGGAGAACACTGAAGCTTTCTTT
>TRBJ1-2|-|TRBV28|-
CASSFRHGYTF
TGTGCCAGCAGTTTCCGTCATGGCTACACCTTC
>TRBJ1-2|-|TRBV18|-
CASSPSYRERGYTF
TGTGCCAGCTCACCATCATACAGGGAACGAGGCTACACCTTC
>TRBJ2-2|-|TRBV10-3|-
CAIRSGQVNTGELFF
TGTGCCATCAGGAGCGGGCAGGTAAACACCGGGGAGCTGTTTTTT
>TRBJ1-1|few|TRBV13|-
CASSSGYRANTEAFF
TGTGCCAGCAGCTCCGGCTACAGGGCTAACACTGAAGCTTTCTTT
>TRBJ2-7|once|TRBV11-3|TRBD1
CASSSDRGAYEQYF
TGTGCCAGCAGCTCCGACAGGGGAGCCTACGAGCAGTACTTC
>TRBJ2-7|once|TRBV2|-
CASSEGRFSYEQYF
TGTGCCAGCAGTGAGGGCAGGTTCTCCTACGAGCAGTACTTC
>TRBJ1-6|-|TRBV2|-
CASRAGLSYNSPLHF
TGTGCCAGCAGAGCAGGGTTATCCTATAATTCACCCCTCCACTTT
>TRBJ1-3|once|TRBV27|-
CASSPRQKVPLNTIYF
TGTGCCAGCAGTCCTCGACAGAAGGTCCCTCTAAACACCATATATTTT
>TRBJ1-3|-|TRBV5-6|-
CASSLRIAGSTIYF
TGTGCCAGCAGCCTCAGGATTGCTGGAAGCACCATATATTTT
>TRBJ2-7|-|TRBV14|-
CASSQLGWRSSYEQYF
TGTGCCAGCAGCCAACTGGGGTGGAGGAGCTCCTACGAGCAGTACTTC
>TRBJ1-6|once|TRBV30|TRBD1
CAWSPGTVGLVDSPLHF
TGTGCCTGGAGTCCCGGGACAGTTGGGTTGGTGGATTCACCCCTCCACTTT
>TRBJ2-1|few|TRBV7-8|TRBD2
CASSQALGTSGVSSYNEQFF
TGTGCCAGCAGTCAAGCCCTAGGGACTAGCGGGGTCAGCTCCTACAATGAGCAGTTCTTC
>TRBJ1-1|-|TRBV5-1|TRBD1
CASSLGQGAEAFF
TGCGCCAGCAGTCTCGGACAGGGCGCTGAAGCTTTCTTT
>TRBJ2-7|once|TRBV5-1|-
CASSLSRTATSYEQYF
TGCGCCAGCAGCTTGTCCCGGACAGCCACCTCCTACGAGCAGTACTTC
>TRBJ1-5|-|TRBV9|-
CASSVQGGDQPQHF
TGTGCCAGCAGCGTTCAGGGCGGGGATCAGCCCCAGCATTTT
>TRBJ1-3|few|TRBV9|-
CASRPAAIGNTIYF
TGTGCCAGCAGACCTGCGGCGATTGGAAACACCATATATTTT
>TRBJ1-1|-|TRBV4-1|-
CASQGNTEAFF
TGCGCCAGTCAGGGGAACACTGAAGCTTTCTTT
>TRBJ1-2|-|TRBV5-4|-
CASSLAGGGSYGYTF
TGTGCCAGCAGCTTGGCGGGGGGCGGGAGCTATGGCTACACCTTC
>TRBJ1-1|-|TRBV29-1|TRBD1
CSAETGGGTEAFF
TGCAGCGCTGAAACAGGGGGAGGCACTGAAGCTTTCTTT
>TRBJ2-1|few|TRBV4-2|TRBD2
CASSQLASGGPLSSYNEQFF
TGTGCCAGCAGCCAATTAGCTAGCGGGGGGCCTTTAAGCTCCTACAATGAGCAGTTCTTC
>TRBJ2-2|-|TRBV5-4|-
CASSLRGQYTGELFF
TGTGCCAGCAGCTTGCGAGGACAGTACACCGGGGAGCTGTTTTTT
>TRBJ2-2|-|TRBV6-5|-
CASSYLRGDLTGELFF
TGTGCCAGCAGTTACCTCCGCGGGGACCTCACCGGGGAGCTGTTTTTT
>TRBJ1-3|-|TRBV4-3|-
CASSQDLTPWYSGNTIYF
TGCGCCAGCAGCCAAGATCTAACGCCTTGGTACTCTGGAAACACCATATATTTT